This T cell receptor beta chain was sequenced in a study of T cell responses to AZD1222 COVID-19 vaccine (dated by TCRdb to the early 2020s). Concerning the study at large: A total of 230 or so trial participants underwent TCR sequencing, of whom about 210 received two doses of AZD1222 and roughly 25 received two doses of the MenACWY control vaccine. Trial participants were enrolled by age into subgroups of 18-55, 56-69 and 70-plus years, and around 140, 26 and 57 TCR-sequenced participants, respectively, were included in these subgroups.

For this clone: The antigen it recognizes is unknown. The input lacks base qualities; no much larger clone sits a single base away.

The CDR3 regions of human TCRbeta chains were analyzed by immunosequencing. Per the source publication's procedure: TCRs in the repertoires were matched against a reference library of SARS-CoV-2-specific TCRs that had been generated with the MIRA antigen-specificity platform. Breadth was defined as the fraction of unique TCRs that were SARS-CoV-2-associated. Depth was defined as the fraction of total T cells that were SARS-CoV-2-associated. Using the MIRA data, every spike-specific TCR was mapped to the spike region that the TCR reacted to and assigned to either a CD4 or a CD8 class. Log10-transformed breadth and depth values were compared by one-way ANOVA with Sidak's multiple comparisons tests. What TCRdb holds here is the immuneACCESS table cut down to in-frame rearrangements. Part of the clones is not present; checked against another copy, under half of the missing clones reflect an unresolved V gene, and the others are unexplained. Clonal size and the V and J genes are those of that table, whereas D and trimming came from the DNA. Counted in this sample were about 200,000 clones; approximately 92% of them appeared once. Of the sample, less than 4.5% is held by the ten largest clones.

Reading the label with the study, this specimen's time point is: about 28 days (+/-7) after the second vaccine dose. The intended sense of this specimen's treatment or condition label: meningococcal conjugate vaccine given as trial control. Samples from vaccinated people were obtained from the UK trials COV001 and COV002, which included a single-blind randomized controlled phase 2/3 trial of AZD1222 (ChAdOx1 nCoV-19) in healthy adults. Trial participant PBMC samples were collected at day 0 and day 28 after the second dose for TCRbeta chain sequencing. What the authors observed across the whole study: Because no day 14 peak-response samples were available, repertoires were characterized only after the peak T cell response. Reportedly, close to half of the unique spike-specific TCRs recognized epitopes lying outside the regions that are mutated in the B.1.351 and B.1.1.7 variants. In the small 56-69-year group, the increase in depth fell short of significance, most likely because of low power. CD4 TCRs associated with the vaccine covered the entire spike protein, and the dominant responses were in regions 160-218 and 743-854. Participants were mostly white British, with more females than males. The authors suggested clonal diversity may have been underestimated. After two AZD1222 doses, spike-specific TCR breadth and depth were significantly higher than at day 0 and than in MenACWY recipients. Conclusions about previously exposed vaccinees are limited, since just a handful of AZD1222 recipients were seropositive for SARS-CoV-2 at baseline.

From its cysteine to its phenylalanine, the CDR3 spans 12 amino acids. Only the CDR3 DNA is retained, 36 bases long and in frame from the first base. Between the V and J ends, shortened by 4 bases and 6 bases respectively, the junction contains 10 bases. The germline V gene encodes CDR1 SGHNT and CDR2 YYREEE (reference sequence). The sequence was collected from an adult who received the MenACWY meningococcal vaccine as a control. Material: peripheral blood, obtained 28 days after the second dose of the MenACWY control vaccine. The sequence joins TRBV5-4 to TRBJ1-2, with the D gene too uncertain to name. CDR3 region: CASSLLLDGYTF. In nucleotides, the sequence is TGTGCCAGCAGCCTCCTATTAGATGGCTACACCTTC. This CDR3, with the reference TRBV5-4 and TRBJ1-2 proteins standing in past its ends, gives the full variable domain ETGVTQSPTHLIKTRGQQVTLRCSSQSGHNTVSWYQQALGQGPQFIFQYYREEENGRGNFPPRFSGLQFPNYSSELNVNALELDDSALYLCASSLLLDGYTFGSGTRLTVV.